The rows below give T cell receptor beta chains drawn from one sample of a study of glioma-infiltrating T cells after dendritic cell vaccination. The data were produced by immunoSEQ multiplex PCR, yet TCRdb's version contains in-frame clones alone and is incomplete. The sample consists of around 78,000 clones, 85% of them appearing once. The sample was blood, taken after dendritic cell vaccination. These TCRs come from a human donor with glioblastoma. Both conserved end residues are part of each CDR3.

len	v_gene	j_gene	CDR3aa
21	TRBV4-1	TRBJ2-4	CASSQDIGLAGGMGAKNIQYF
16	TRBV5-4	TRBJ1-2	CASGDRTGTNNYGYTF
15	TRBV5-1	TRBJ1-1	CASSLGGGGAQRAFF
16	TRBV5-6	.	CASSYLRDRFSYEQYF
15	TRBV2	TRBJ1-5	CASRPDRPSNQPQHF
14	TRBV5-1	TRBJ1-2	CASSMVQTNYGYTF
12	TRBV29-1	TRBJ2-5	CSATGGAGTQYF
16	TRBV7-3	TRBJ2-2	CASSSPSGGTPGELFF
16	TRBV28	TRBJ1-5	CASRQGGRLNDQPQHF
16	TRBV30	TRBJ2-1	CAWSLRGGQVHNEQFF
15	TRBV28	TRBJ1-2	CASSLRPGGTYGYTF
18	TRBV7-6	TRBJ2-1	CASSLGTGGSSPHNEQFF
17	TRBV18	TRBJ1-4	CASSKDRESATNEKLFF
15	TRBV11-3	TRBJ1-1	CASSPGGQGNTEAFF
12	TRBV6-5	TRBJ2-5	CASSSLGETQYF
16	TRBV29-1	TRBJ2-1	CSVEDHERGSYNEQFF
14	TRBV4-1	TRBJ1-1	CASSHSVMNTEAFF
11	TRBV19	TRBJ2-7	CATQGDYEQYF
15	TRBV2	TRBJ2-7	CASSQGLAGGYEQYF
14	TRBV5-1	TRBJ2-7	CASSPTGVGYEQYF
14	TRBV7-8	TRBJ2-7	CASSLDRVIYEQYF
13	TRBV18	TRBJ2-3	CATRGSQTDTQYF
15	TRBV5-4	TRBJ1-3	CASSLDRGTGNTIYF
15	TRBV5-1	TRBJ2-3	CASSLVGVPTDTQYF
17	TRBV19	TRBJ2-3	CASSIGGGLAGTDTQYF
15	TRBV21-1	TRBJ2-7	CASSPSPGLSYEQYF
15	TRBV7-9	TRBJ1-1	CASSPPSTQNTEAFF
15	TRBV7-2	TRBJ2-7	CASSSSRGNLYEQYF
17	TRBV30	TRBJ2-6	CAWTRGLVASGANVLTF
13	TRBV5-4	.	CASSPRGMNEQYF
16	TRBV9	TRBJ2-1	CASSPPSGTSVNEQFF
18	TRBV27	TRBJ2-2	CASSLEGSTGLGIGELFF